The 32 T cell receptor beta chains listed next were all sequenced from one sample in a study of identical twins. TCRdb recomputed calls from the 5' RACE reads with MiXCR, one row per CDR3 protein. The sample has approximately 700,000 distinct CDR3 sequences, approximately 6.1% seen once; the top ten hold 1.5% to 2%. Material: naive T cells sorted from blood. The receptors stem from a man younger than 30 in good health.

This chain joins TRBV30 and TRBJ2-6; D may be TRBD2 (5 bases). The CDR3 sequence is 17 residues long. The V and J ends lost 3 bases and 0 bases respectively, with 15 bases between them. In germline, CDR1 is GTSNPN, CDR2 SVGIG (reference sequence). The CDR3 sequence: CAWRGREEVSGANVLTF. CDR3 nucleotides: TGTGCCTGGAGGGGTCGGGAAGAGGTCTCTGGGGCCAACGTCCTGACTTTC.

This clonotype was seen a handful of times. The chain recombines TRBV7-9 with TRBJ2-3, with 7 bases aligning to TRBD2. This CDR3 has 14 amino acids. The germline V gene has CDR1 SEHNR and CDR2 FQNEAQ (reference sequence). V trimming: 5 bases; J trimming: 12 bases; junction bases outside the gene matches: 14. The CDR3 nucleotides are TGTGCCAGCAGCACGGGTATTCGCGGGGGAGGACAGTATTTT. Translating it yields CASSTGIRGGGQYF.

This clonotype was detected ten times or more. The V and J genes are TRBV12-3 or TRBV12-4 and TRBJ1-1; D possibly corresponds to TRBD1 (5 bases). The CDR3 covers 14 residues. With 6 bases removed from V and 3 bases from J, the gap between germline ends came to 14 bases. The CDR3 DNA sequence: TGTGCCAGCAGCCGCGGGGCGCAGTACACTGAAGCTTTCTTT. This translates into CASSRGAQYTEAFF.

The rearrangement uses TRBV10-2 and TRBJ2-7; D may correspond to TRBD1 or TRBD2 (6 bases each). In germline, CDR1 is WSHSY, CDR2 SAAADI. V lost 1 base and J 2 bases, leaving 12 bases between the germline ends. The CDR3 is 15 residues long. CDR3 DNA sequence: TGCGCCAGCAGTGAGTTCGGGGGCAGGGCCTACGAGCAGTACTTC. Translated, it gives CASSEFGGRAYEQYF.

This chain uses TRBV18 with TRBJ2-1; D is unresolved. The CDR3 has 13 residues. The germline CDR1 and CDR2 sequences are KGHSH and LQKENI. The V end lost 0 bases, the J end lost 10 bases, and 10 bases lay between the germline ends. CDR3 in DNA: TGTGCCAGCTCACCACCTGCGAACCGAGAGCAGTTCTTC. Amino acid sequence: CASSPPANREQFF.

This clonotype has ten or more counts. The chain has TRBV15 and TRBJ1-5; D is unresolved. V dropped 3 bases and J dropped 4 bases, with 4 bases sitting between them. Germline CDR1 LNHNV, CDR2 YYDKDF (reference sequence). The CDR3 sequence is 12 residues long. CDR3 sequence reads: CATSSENQPQHF. CDR3 bases: TGTGCCACCAGCAGCGAAAATCAGCCCCAGCATTTT.

This clonotype has a count of ten or more. This rearrangement joins TRBV29-1 to TRBJ2-1, with no clear D. The length of the CDR3 is 13 residues. V was shortened by 1 base and J by 2 bases, with 6 bases between the two germline ends. Germline lookup yields CDR1 SQVTM and CDR2 ANQGSEA. The CDR3 region is CSVEGVPYNEQFF. In DNA, the CDR3 is TGCAGCGTTGAAGGGGTGCCCTACAATGAGCAGTTCTTC.

The chain joins TRBV4-1 to TRBJ2-5, with 10 bases matching TRBD2. Germline CDR1 reads MGHRA; CDR2 reads YSYEKL. This CDR3 spans 17 amino acids. Trimming took 2 bases from V and 1 from J; bases not matched to a gene: 7. In DNA form, the CDR3 reads TGCGCCAGCAGCCAATTTACGACTAGCGGGCTCCAAGAGACCCAGTACTTC. This encodes CASSQFTTSGLQETQYF.

The chain uses TRBV9 and TRBJ1-2, with D uncertain. V was clipped by 0 bases and J by 5 bases, with 5 bases between them. Per the germline V gene, CDR1 is SGDLS and CDR2 is YYNGEE. The CDR3 is made up of 12 amino acids. The CDR3 DNA reads as TGTGCCAGCAGCGTAGGTTTATATGGCTACACCTTC. Its protein is CASSVGLYGYTF. Based on the CDR3 plus reference TRBV9 and TRBJ1-2, the full variable domain is DSGVTQTPKHLITATGQRVTLRCSPRSGDLSVYWYQQSLDQGLQFLIQYYNGEERAKGNILERFSAQQFPDLHSELNLSSLELGDSALYFCASSVGLYGYTFGSGTRLTVV.

This clonotype was counted ten times or more. The chain is built from TRBV20-1 and TRBJ2-2; D is ambiguous. V was cut by 2 bases and J by 1 base, with 5 bases left in between. The CDR3 has 13 amino acids. The germline CDR1 and CDR2 sequences are DFQATT and SNEGSKA (reference sequence). For the CDR3, the DNA is TGCAGTGCTAGAAGACAGAACACCGGGGAGCTGTTTTTT. It is translated as CSARRQNTGELFF.

As DNA, the CDR3 is TGTGCCAGCAAAAGGGACATTTACGAGCAGTACGTC. This sequence encodes CASKRDIYEQYV. The V gene is TRBV2, the J gene TRBJ2-7; the D gene is possibly TRBD1 (6 bases). The CDR3 length is 12 residues. V was pared by 7 bases and J by 4 bases, with 11 bases between. The germline V gene encodes CDR1 SNHLY and CDR2 FYNNEI.

Regarding this clonotype: The junction shows a germline mismatch at one end, possibly a read error. The chain links TRBV12-3 or TRBV12-4 to TRBJ2-5; D is ambiguous. CDR3 length equals 14 residues. The CDR3 here is CASSFFSGQGTQYF. The CDR3 nucleotides read TGTGCCAGCAGTTTCTTCTCCGGTCAAGGGACCCAGTACTTC.

This clonotype was recorded at least ten times. The chain recombines TRBV14 with TRBJ2-3; D not certain. Trimming removed 1 base from V and 7 bases from J, with 3 bases in between. CDR1 is SGHDN and CDR2 is FVKESK in the germline V gene. The CDR3 length is 11 residues. The CDR3 DNA reads TGTGCCAGCAGCCAAGTTAATACGCAGTATTTT. Its translation is CASSQVNTQYF.

The V gene is TRBV27, the J gene TRBJ2-1; 8 bases fit TRBD2. With 3 bases clipped from V and 1 base from J, the junction kept 8 bases outside the gene matches. Germline-derived CDR1 and CDR2 are MNHEY and SMNVEV (reference sequence). This CDR3 has 17 amino acids. CDR3 DNA: TGTGCCAGCAGTTTGGGTTTCGCGGGAGGTTCCTACAATGAGCAGTTCTTC. This sequence encodes CASSLGFAGGSYNEQFF.

This clonotype showed up many times. The V gene is TRBV12-3 or TRBV12-4, the J gene TRBJ2-1; 9 bases match TRBD2. There are 16 residues in the CDR3. J was trimmed by 8 bases and V by 1 base; bases with no gene match: 9. In nucleotides, the CDR3 is TGTGCCAGCAGTTTAGTGGCGGCGGGAGGGGTGTATGAGCAGTTCTTC. This encodes CASSLVAAGGVYEQFF.

This clonotype was detected only a few times. V is TRBV27 and J is TRBJ2-2; D uncertain. The V and J ends lost 10 bases and 1 base respectively, with 13 bases between them. The germline gives CDR1 MNHEY, CDR2 SMNVEV (reference sequence). The CDR3 has 14 amino acids. CDR3 amino acids: CATSAYQNTGELFF. In DNA form, the CDR3 reads TGTGCCACCTCGGCGTACCAGAACACCGGGGAGCTGTTTTTT.

The CDR3 sequence: CASSYSLQDGYTF. The CDR3 DNA reads TGTGCCAGCAGTTACTCGCTTCAGGATGGCTACACCTTC. This sequence joins TRBV6-5 and TRBJ1-2; unclear D gene. CDR1 and CDR2 (germline): MNHEY, SVGAGI. V was cut by 0 bases and J by 6 bases, with 8 bases left in between. The CDR3 loop spans 13 amino acids.

This chain connects TRBV12-3 or TRBV12-4 to TRBJ1-4; TRBD1 is a possible D gene (5 bases). The CDR3 has 14 residues. V was cut by 7 bases and J by 12 bases, with 21 bases left in between. The CDR3 reads CASTQGTPERELFF. The CDR3 bases are TGTGCCAGCACCCAAGGGACCCCGGAGAGGGAACTGTTTTTT.

This clonotype showed up just a few times. The rearrangement uses TRBV7-7 and TRBJ2-3; TRBD2 agrees at 12 bases. In germline, CDR1 is SSHAT, CDR2 FNYEAQ (reference sequence). V trimming: 6 bases; J trimming: 5 bases; junction bases outside the gene matches: 6. The CDR3 covers 15 residues. The CDR3, as DNA: TGTGCCAGCAGTCCCGGACTAGCGGGAATAGATACGCAGTATTTT. It encodes CASSPGLAGIDTQYF. The variable domain in full, with the rest retrieved from reference TRBV7-7 and TRBJ2-3, is GAGVSQSPRYKVTKRGQDVTLRCDPISSHATLYWYQQALGQGPEFLTYFNYEAQPDKSGLPSDRFSAERPEGSISTLTIQRTEQRDSAMYRCASSPGLAGIDTQYFGPGTRLTVL.

This clonotype showed up many times. The chain couples TRBV20-1 to TRBJ2-5; a possible D gene is TRBD2 (6 bases). The V end was cut by 6 bases, the J end by 5 bases, with 10 bases between. The CDR3 is made up of 11 amino acids. The V gene's germline CDR1 is DFQATT and CDR2 SNEGSKA (reference sequence). CDR3 sequence (DNA): TGCAGTGCCCCCCGGGGGGAGACCCAGTACTTC. Its translation is CSAPRGETQYF.

Only a few counts were recorded for this clonotype. V gene TRBV20-1 combines with J gene TRBJ2-2, with a possible D match to TRBD2 (6 bases). This CDR3 region has 14 residues. Germline CDR1 DFQATT, CDR2 SNEGSKA (reference sequence). V was trimmed by 6 bases and J by 4 bases, leaving 15 bases between them. The CDR3 sequence: CSAVGGIFTGELFF. CDR3 nucleotide sequence: TGCAGTGCCGTTGGGGGGATCTTCACCGGGGAGCTGTTTTTT.

The V and J genes are TRBV10-3 and TRBJ1-6, with no clear D. The length of the CDR3 is 16 residues. The germline gives CDR1 ENHRY, CDR2 SYGVKD. Trimming took off 1 base at V and 7 bases at J, with 14 bases between the two ends. This chain's CDR3 is CAISEFGSGTNSPLHF. CDR3 DNA sequence: TGTGCCATCAGTGAGTTTGGGTCAGGCACCAATTCACCCCTCCACTTT.

The sample holds many counts of this clonotype. This rearrangement joins TRBV20-1 to TRBJ2-1; tentatively, D is TRBD1 or TRBD2 (5 bases each). Trimming shortened V by 1 base and J by 3 bases, and 13 bases separated the two germline ends. The CDR3 covers 15 residues. The germline CDR1 and CDR2 sequences are DFQATT and SNEGSKA (reference sequence). The CDR3 reads CSARGGRRNYNEQFF. CDR3 nucleotides: TGCAGTGCTAGAGGGGGGAGACGGAACTACAATGAGCAGTTCTTC.

With respect to this clonotype: The germline gene is not matched at one end of the junction; a read error may be the cause. The chain couples TRBV7-9 to TRBJ1-1; D is undetermined. CDR3 length: 11 amino acids. Germline V gene data show CDR1 as SEHNR and CDR2 as FQNEAQ (reference sequence). The CDR3: CASTDVEALLF. CDR3 sequence (DNA): TGTGCCAGCACCGACGTAGAAGCTTTACTCTTT.

This clonotype was seen at least ten times. The chain joins TRBV20-1 to TRBJ2-1; no definite D call. The CDR3 totals 13 residues. CDR1 is DFQATT, CDR2 SNEGSKA, per germline (reference sequence). V was shortened by 6 bases and J by 5 bases, with 14 bases between the two germline ends. CDR3 sequence reads: CSADQLTDNEQFF. The CDR3 nucleotides are TGCAGTGCCGACCAGCTGACTGACAATGAGCAGTTCTTC.

This clonotype was found many times. The chain has TRBV10-1 and TRBJ2-1; 14 bases line up with TRBD2. The CDR3 contains 15 residues. Germline values: CDR1 WNHNN, CDR2 SYGVQD (reference sequence). Unmatched junction bases numbered 6, after V lost 4 bases and J lost 10 bases. The DNA of the CDR3 is TGCGCCAGCAGTGTGACTAGCGGGAGGGCCAGGGAGCAGTTCTTC. Its protein is CASSVTSGRAREQFF.

V is TRBV7-2 and J is TRBJ1-2; TRBD1 is a possible D gene (5 bases). The CDR3 spans 14 residues. CDR1 SGHTA and CDR2 FQGNSA come from the germline V gene. V was pared by 5 bases and J by 8 bases, with 18 bases between. The CDR3 region has the DNA TGTGCCAGCAGCGCAGCGGGGCTCCAAGGAGGCTACACCTTC. Translated, it gives CASSAAGLQGGYTF.

For the CDR3, the DNA is TGTGCCAGCAGTGGAGTGTGGGGAGACTATGGCTACACCTTC. This codes for CASSGVWGDYGYTF. The chain carries TRBV6-1 and TRBJ1-2; no clear D gene. Trimming pared 4 bases from V and 3 bases from J, leaving 12 bases between. CDR3 length equals 14 residues. Germline V gives CDR1 MNHNS, CDR2 SASEGT.

This clonotype has ten or more counts. The gene calls are TRBV5-1 and TRBJ2-7; 7 bases match TRBD1. Germline loops: CDR1 SGHRS, CDR2 YFSETQ. This CDR3 has 16 residues. V trimming: 3 bases; J trimming: 0 bases; junction bases outside the gene matches: 9. CDR3 in DNA: TGCGCCAGCAGCTCCCAGACAGGGTCCCTCTCCTACGAGCAGTACTTC. This sequence encodes CASSSQTGSLSYEQYF.

The chain is built from TRBV7-9 and TRBJ2-3; 8 positions agree with TRBD2. Unmatched junction bases numbered 5, after V lost 5 bases and J lost 1 base. This CDR3 has 15 amino acids. Germline V gives CDR1 SEHNR, CDR2 FQNEAQ (reference sequence). The CDR3 DNA is TGTGCCAGCAGCACAGCGCGGGAGGGCACAGATACGCAGTATTTT. Translation: CASSTAREGTDTQYF.

This chain links TRBV18 with TRBJ2-6; 7 nucleotides align to TRBD1. Losses at the gene ends were 0 bases for V and 2 bases for J; bases not matched to a gene: 1. This CDR3 has 16 residues. Germline loops: CDR1 KGHSH, CDR2 LQKENI. The CDR3 DNA reads as TGTGCCAGCTCACCACCGCAGGGGGCTGGGGCCAACGTCCTGACTTTC. Amino acids: CASSPPQGAGANVLTF.

Many counts were recorded for this clonotype. V and J are TRBV15 and TRBJ2-5; D is uncertain. The V and J ends lost 1 base and 0 bases respectively, with 15 bases between them. The CDR3 sequence is 17 residues long. The germline CDR1 and CDR2 sequences are LNHNV and YYDKDF (reference sequence). CDR3 in DNA: TGTGCCACCAGCAGAGTCCCCAGGACGGAGTACCAAGAGACCCAGTACTTC. Encoded protein: CATSRVPRTEYQETQYF.